This T cell receptor (beta chain) was sequenced for a study of beta chain features in type 1 diabetes. Regarding the study as a whole: Shorter TCRB CDR3s, moderately but significantly so, were found in Type 1 diabetes patients in all four CD4+ subsets. Relative to healthy donors, patients appeared to have naive, central memory and Treg TCRB repertoires that were more similar.

Expressed TCRB transcripts were sequenced because the entire RNA isolate underwent reverse transcription. The assay was immunoSEQ multiplex PCR, and TCRdb's table has in-frame clones only and misses some. This sample yields a few hundred thousand clones, of which roughly 11% are seen a single time; 0.017% belongs to the top ten. Germline lookup yields CDR1 LGHNA and CDR2 YNFKEQ. The CDR3 extends over 16 amino acids. V lost 0 bases to trimming and J lost 5 bases; unmatched junction nucleotides: 3. This clone was recorded a few times. What it binds is unknown. The origin of this receptor is a young man with type 1 diabetes. The sequenced sample was naive CD4+ T cells from blood. The chain recombines TRBV4-2 with TRBJ2-1; 11 nucleotides agree with TRBD2. The CDR3 is CASSQETSGANNEQFF. The DNA for the CDR3 is TGTGCCAGCAGCCAAGAGACTAGCGGGGCGAACAATGAGCAGTTCTTC.